This T cell receptor beta chain was profiled in a study of tumour-infiltrating T cells in Burkitt lymphoma. The wider study: Productive clonality predicted overall and progression-free survival.

The table came from immunoSEQ multiplex PCR; TCRdb's copy has only in-frame clones and leaves some out. The table shows around 13,000 clones, with over 75% occurring only once. This clonotype was obtained from a human donor with diffuse large B-cell lymphoma. Sequenced input: tumor tissue.

The CDR3 DNA is TGTGCCAGCAGCTTGGAAGTTGGGAGCTCTGGAAACACCATATATTTT. Residues: CASSLEVGSSGNTIYF. The V call is TRBV5-6, the J call TRBJ1-3; D uncertain. This CDR3 region has 16 residues. V lost 0 bases, J lost 0 bases, and 10 bases lay in between. CDR1 is SGHDT, CDR2 YYEEEE, per germline. Looking up the rest from reference TRBV5-6 and TRBJ1-3 gives the full variable domain: DAGVTQSPTHLIKTRGQQVTLRCSPKSGHDTVSWYQQALGQGPQFIFQYYEEEERQRGNFPDRFSGHQFPNYSSELNVNALLLGDSALYLCASSLEVGSSGNTIYFGEGSWLTVV.